This TCR beta chain was observed in a study of blood T cells in healthy people across ages. V lost 4 bases to trimming and J lost 7 bases, with 14 bases between them. In germline, CDR1 is SGHRS, CDR2 YFSETQ. The CDR3 covers 14 residues. In this sample, this clonotype turned up many times. Alongside a J-beta primer mix, a sample-barcoded 5' primer served in a second PCR lasting roughly 7 to 12 cycles. One entry per CDR3 protein results from TCRdb running MiXCR on the 5' RACE reads. The sample holds hundreds of thousands of distinct CDR3 sequences, 32% seen once. The source of this sequence is a woman older than 75 in good health. Sequenced: blood. The V and J genes are TRBV5-1 and TRBJ1-4; D remains unclear. CDR3 sequence reads: CASSPGGGFEKLFF. The CDR3 DNA is TGCGCCAGCAGCCCAGGCGGAGGTTTTGAAAAACTGTTTTTT.